These 23 T cell receptor beta chains share one sample of origin, sequenced in a study of CD8 T cells in ankylosing spondylitis. General observations from the study: A motif of roughly eight highly homologous TCR beta variants was seen as apparently characteristic of ankylosing spondylitis blood.

TCRdb analysed the 5' RACE reads with MiXCR anew, one entry per CDR3 protein. The data hold about 510,000 distinct CDR3 sequences, with 5.3% observed a single time. No cognate antigen is known for these TCRs. Sequenced sample: blood, either unsorted or a sorted T cell fraction (not recorded which). The receptor source for this set is a male donor with ankylosing spondylitis.

Of note for this clonotype: With a much larger clone just one base away, this may be a read error. This chain links TRBV4-3 with TRBJ2-1; tentative D call: TRBD2 (6 bases). The germline CDR1 and CDR2 sequences are LGHNA and YSLEER. V lost 4 bases, J lost 5 bases, and 15 bases lay in between. CDR3 length: 15 residues. CDR3 in DNA: TGCGCCAGCAGCCCCCGGGGGAGCGAGGACAATGAGCAGTTCTTC. Protein: CASSPRGSEDNEQFF.

This clonotype was observed many times. V gene TRBV4-3 combines with J gene TRBJ2-7, with 10 bases matching TRBD1. Unmatched junction bases numbered 7, after V lost 3 bases and J lost 5 bases. The CDR3 is 15 residues long. The germline CDR1 and CDR2 sequences are LGHNA and YSLEER. CDR3 sequence reads: CASSHLRDRGDEQYF. CDR3 coding DNA: TGCGCCAGCAGCCACCTCCGGGACAGGGGTGACGAGCAGTACTTC.

This clonotype was detected ten times or more. V usage is TRBV12-3 or TRBV12-4 and J usage is TRBJ2-1; 10 bases line up with TRBD1. V lost 1 base to trimming and J lost 4 bases; unmatched junction nucleotides: 4. The CDR3 spans 16 residues. The CDR3 protein is CASSLDWDRGYNEQFF. The CDR3 DNA is TGTGCCAGCAGTTTAGATTGGGACAGGGGATACAATGAGCAGTTCTTC.

This clonotype has at least ten counts. The V call is TRBV12-3 or TRBV12-4, the J call TRBJ1-3, with D possibly TRBD1 on 6 matching bases. V lost 5 bases and J lost 0, with 17 bases in between. The CDR3 runs 17 residues. CDR3 bases: TGTGCCAGCAGTCGCCGCCGGGACACACTCTCTGGAAACACCATATATTTT. This codes for CASSRRRDTLSGNTIYF.

This clonotype was counted ten times or more. This chain connects TRBV20-1 to TRBJ2-3, with D perhaps matching TRBD2 (6 bases). The V and J ends lost 0 bases and 6 bases respectively, with 16 bases between them. Looked up from germline, CDR1 is DFQATT and CDR2 is SNEGSKA (reference sequence). This CDR3 is 15 amino acids long. The DNA for the CDR3 is TGCAGTGCTAGAGATCGGGCTAGCGCCGGGGATACGCAGTATTTT. This gives the protein CSARDRASAGDTQYF.

This clonotype was seen ten or more times. This chain uses TRBV5-1 with TRBJ1-1; D is uncertain. Per germline, CDR1 SGHRS and CDR2 YFSETQ. CDR3 length: 13 amino acids. Trimming stripped 5 bases from V and 2 bases from J, with 10 bases between. CDR3: CASRNTENTEAFF. The CDR3 DNA reads TGCGCCAGCAGGAACACAGAAAACACTGAAGCTTTCTTT.

This clonotype was seen many times. The chain couples TRBV5-5 to TRBJ2-3; D call uncertain. Trimming removed 1 base from V and 0 bases from J, with 6 bases in between. Germline V gene lookup returns CDR1 SGHKS and CDR2 YYEKEE (reference sequence). The CDR3 covers 14 residues. The CDR3 sequence: CASSLLSSTDTQYF. The CDR3 DNA reads TGTGCCAGCAGCTTGCTATCCAGCACAGATACGCAGTATTTT.

The table lists this clonotype with many counts. This chain uses TRBV27 with TRBJ1-5; D unclear. V was clipped by 2 bases and J by 2 bases, with 13 bases between them. From germline, CDR1 is MNHEY and CDR2 SMNVEV (reference sequence). The CDR3 spans 16 residues. CDR3 protein: CASSLGAGRGNQPQHF. The CDR3 nucleotides are TGTGCCAGCAGTTTAGGAGCAGGAAGGGGCAATCAGCCCCAGCATTTT.

This chain uses TRBV20-1 with TRBJ2-1; 8 bases line up with TRBD2. The CDR3 extends over 16 amino acids. CDR1 and CDR2 (germline): DFQATT, SNEGSKA (reference sequence). V lost 2 bases, J lost 1 base, and 7 bases stayed unmatched. CDR3 bases: TGCAGTGCTAGAAATAGCGGGATGGGGTCCTACAATGAGCAGTTCTTC. It codes for CSARNSGMGSYNEQFF.

This clonotype was detected many times. V is TRBV20-1 and J is TRBJ2-4; the D gene is possibly TRBD1 (6 bases). Trimming cost V 5 bases and J 2 bases, with 16 bases left between them. The V gene's germline CDR1 is DFQATT and CDR2 SNEGSKA (reference sequence). The CDR3 has 15 residues. This CDR3 is CSAVPGHSPKNIQYF. In nucleotides, the CDR3 is TGCAGTGCTGTTCCGGGACACTCACCCAAAAACATTCAGTACTTC.

This clonotype was counted many times. J is TRBJ2-4 and V is TRBV7-8; perhaps TRBD2 as D (5 bases). V shed 4 bases and J shed 0 bases, with 10 bases lying between them. Germline assignment: CDR1 SGHVS and CDR2 FQNEAQ. The CDR3 totals 15 residues. As DNA, the CDR3 is TGTGCCAGCAGCTCCCTCGGGGAAGCCAAAAACATTCAGTACTTC. Translating gives CASSSLGEAKNIQYF.

This clonotype was recorded many times. The J gene is TRBJ2-3, the V gene TRBV5-1; D not certain. V gave up 3 bases and J gave up 1 base, with 12 bases separating them. The CDR3 is 15 residues long. Germline CDR1 and CDR2: SGHRS and YFSETQ. The CDR3 coding sequence is TGCGCCAGCAGCTCAGGATCTGGTGGCACAGATACGCAGTATTTT. It encodes CASSSGSGGTDTQYF.

The table lists this clonotype with many counts. The chain employs TRBV20-1 and TRBJ2-1, with 7 positions matching TRBD1. CDR1 DFQATT and CDR2 SNEGSKA come from the germline V gene (reference sequence). This CDR3 is built from 11 residues. The J segment lost 5 bases and the V segment lost 6 bases, leaving 1 base of the junction unmatched. The CDR3 here is CSADRNNEQFF. CDR3 coding DNA: TGCAGTGCGGACAGGAACAATGAGCAGTTCTTC.

This clonotype occurred many times. The J gene is TRBJ2-1, the V gene TRBV5-5; TRBD2 might be the D (6 bases). The CDR3 is 16 residues long. The ends were cut back, 1 base at V and 3 bases at J, with 14 bases in the middle. Germline V gene lookup returns CDR1 SGHKS and CDR2 YYEKEE (reference sequence). The CDR3 protein is CASSLREGRIYNEQFF. The CDR3 DNA reads TGTGCCAGCAGCTTGCGAGAGGGGAGGATCTACAATGAGCAGTTCTTC.

This clonotype showed up many times. The chain combines TRBV10-3 with TRBJ1-2; 12 bases fit TRBD1. The CDR3 totals 16 residues. Germline assignment: CDR1 ENHRY and CDR2 SYGVKD. V shed 4 bases and J 2 bases; nucleotides not matched to a gene: 5. The chain's CDR3 is CAISGAGTGGNYGYTF. The CDR3 DNA sequence: TGTGCCATCAGTGGAGCCGGGACAGGGGGCAACTATGGCTACACCTTC.

This clonotype was counted ten times or more. This chain uses TRBV5-1 with TRBJ2-2; 10 nucleotides line up with TRBD1. Losses at the gene ends were 4 bases for V and 5 bases for J; bases not matched to a gene: 8. This CDR3 spans 16 amino acids. The germline gives CDR1 SGHRS, CDR2 YFSETQ. The CDR3 sequence is CASSPPTGGVTGELFF. In DNA, the CDR3 is TGCGCCAGCAGCCCGCCGACAGGGGGCGTTACCGGGGAGCTGTTTTTT. Full variable domain (outside the CDR3, taken from reference TRBV5-1 and TRBJ2-2): KAGVTQTPRYLIKTRGQQVTLSCSPISGHRSVSWYQQTPGQGLQFLFEYFSETQRNKGNFPGRFSGRQFSNSRSEMNVSTLELGDSALYLCASSPPTGGVTGELFFGEGSRLTVL.

Many counts were recorded for this clonotype. The chain uses TRBV5-1 and TRBJ1-2; no firm D call. Germline loops: CDR1 SGHRS, CDR2 YFSETQ. Trimming removed 0 bases from V and 10 bases from J, with 13 bases in between. This CDR3 comprises 13 residues. The CDR3 DNA sequence: TGCGCCAGCAGCTTGGAGGCAGGTTCGGTCTACACCTTC. Translated, it gives CASSLEAGSVYTF.

This clonotype turned up a few times. V is TRBV27 and J is TRBJ1-2; 7 bases are a match to TRBD1. Germline V gene sequence: CDR1 MNHEY, CDR2 SMNVEV (reference sequence). V gave up 6 bases and J gave up 8 bases; unmatched junction bases: 12. CDR3 size: 14 residues. CDR3 sequence reads: CASRVGQGVVGYTF. In DNA form, the CDR3 reads TGTGCCAGCAGGGTTGGCCAGGGGGTGGTGGGCTACACCTTC.

This clonotype occurred many times. The chain's CDR3 is CASTRGRGLEAFF. The CDR3 DNA reads as TGTGCCAGCACGAGGGGTCGGGGCCTTGAAGCTTTCTTT. The chain recombines TRBV28 with TRBJ1-1; tentative D call: TRBD1 (5 bases). Germline V gives CDR1 MDHEN, CDR2 SYDVKM. Trimming took off 7 bases at V and 7 bases at J, with 16 bases between the two ends. The CDR3 totals 13 residues.

In its sample, this clonotype was seen many times. The CDR3, as DNA: TGTGCCAGCAGCGTAGTACAGGGGATGAACACTGAAGCTTTCTTT. It is translated as CASSVVQGMNTEAFF. This chain links TRBV9 with TRBJ1-1, with 7 bases that match TRBD1. V was clipped by 0 bases and J by 0 bases; unmatched bases: 2. The germline V gene encodes CDR1 SGDLS and CDR2 YYNGEE. The CDR3 loop spans 15 amino acids.

This clonotype was seen a few times. The chain carries TRBV7-2 and TRBJ2-7; D remains unclear. Trimming removed 1 base from V and 2 bases from J, with 12 bases in between. The CDR3 consists of 15 residues. CDR1 is SGHTA and CDR2 is FQGNSA in the germline V gene. In DNA, the CDR3 is TGTGCCAGCAGCTTAGTCGAGACGGTCGCCTACGAGCAGTACTTC. Amino acids: CASSLVETVAYEQYF.

This sequence joins TRBV6-1 and TRBJ2-7; maybe TRBD2 (6 bases). Trimming removed 8 bases from V and 3 bases from J, with 17 bases in between. The CDR3 sequence is 14 residues long. Germline V gene data show CDR1 as MNHNS and CDR2 as SASEGT. CDR3 in amino acids: CASAVRMRGYEQYF. The CDR3 DNA reads TGTGCCAGCGCCGTCCGGATGCGGGGCTACGAGCAGTACTTC.

CDR3 coding DNA: TGCAGCGTGGACAGTGAGGGGATAAGCAATCAGCCCCAGCATTTT. It specifies CSVDSEGISNQPQHF. This chain joins TRBV20-1 and TRBJ1-5, with D possibly matching TRBD1 (6 bases). Germline CDR1 DFQATT, CDR2 SNEGSKA (reference sequence). The CDR3 has 15 amino acids.